Given below is one T cell receptor beta chain in context. This specimen comes from a study of blood T cell repertoires in COVID-19. CDR1 and CDR2 (germline): LGHNA, YSLEER. CDR3 length: 14 amino acids. The ends lost 4 bases at V and 4 bases at J; junction bases unmatched: 5. Sequenced by immunoSEQ multiplex PCR; TCRdb stores in-frame clones only, minus some. The data show about 36,000 clones, roughly 80% seen once. The chain employs TRBV4-3 and TRBJ2-3; the match to TRBD1 covers 7 bases. This clonotype was obtained from a man in his sixties with active COVID-19. The sequenced material came from peripheral blood. CDR3 DNA sequence: TGCGCCAGCAGCCCTTCGACAGGGCCAGATACGCAGTATTTT. Translated: CASSPSTGPDTQYF.